In this sample, the clone carrying this T cell receptor (beta chain) turned up once. Given the absence of the conserved phenylalanine or tryptophan at the CDR3 end, a read error is likely. No DNA is shown, since the ends of the CDR3 on it are uncertain; the CDR3 is the one TCRdb lists. This entry belongs to a study of tumor-infiltrating lymphocytes in oesophageal squamous cell carcinoma. TCRdb called the PCR reads again in MiXCR, with one record for every CDR3 protein. The table records approximately 19,000 distinct CDR3 sequences, 35% to 50% of them present only once. What was sequenced was normal esophageal tissue next to the tumor. The TCR sequence derives from a male donor with esophageal squamous cell carcinoma.

The CDR3 is CASSSFLFVPTSSTSAP. The chain couples TRBV7-3 to TRBJ1-1; the table's D call of TRBD1 was not tested on the DNA. CDR1 and CDR2 (germline): SGHTA, FQGTGA. The CDR3 length is 17 residues, termini included.